Listed below are T cell receptor beta chains from one sample, sequenced in a study of blood T cell repertoires in COVID-19. The assay was immunoSEQ multiplex PCR, and TCRdb's table has in-frame clones only and misses some. Of around 170,000 clones listed, around 67% are singletons. The sequencing sample was made of peripheral blood. The receptor set was obtained from a woman older than 75 with acute or convalescent COVID-19. CDR3s include the opening cysteine and the closing phenylalanine or tryptophan. D genes are given only for firm matches. Clone sizes are given selectively: once, few, many, or a class where the clone is expanded.

TRBV28	TRBJ1-3	NA	NA	CASSIGQTVSGNTIYF	TGTGCCAGCAGTATCGGACAGACAGTCTCTGGAAACACCATATATTTT
TRBV10-2	TRBJ2-5	NA	NA	CASSSSRAQGATQYF	TGCGCCAGCAGCAGCTCCCGCGCTCAGGGTGCGACCCAGTACTTC
TRBV6-5	TRBJ1-1	NA	NA	CASRPGMNTEAFF	TGTGCCAGCCGGCCGGGAATGAACACTGAAGCTTTCTTT
TRBV7-2	TRBJ1-5	many	NA	CASSLMEVKGNQPQHF	TGTGCCAGCAGCTTAATGGAGGTTAAGGGCAATCAGCCCCAGCATTTT
TRBV24-1	TRBJ1-5	few	NA	CATSDQNQGGQPQHF	TGTGCCACCAGTGACCAGAACCAGGGTGGACAGCCCCAGCATTTT
TRBV3-1/TRBV3-2	TRBJ2-3	NA	NA	CASSHPLHGGTQYF	TGTGCCAGCAGCCACCCCCTCCACGGGGGTACGCAGTATTTT
TRBV27	TRBJ1-5	NA	TRBD1	CASSLPAAPTGTGTYSNQPQHF	TGTGCCAGCAGCCTTCCTGCGGCACCAACCGGGACAGGGACTTATAGCAATCAGCCCCAGCATTTT
TRBV28	TRBJ2-7	NA	TRBD2	CASRRTSGRAYEQYF	TGTGCCAGCAGGCGGACTAGCGGGAGGGCCTACGAGCAGTACTTC
TRBV28	TRBJ2-2	NA	TRBD1	CASSSPTGGSTGELFF	TGTGCCAGCAGTTCCCCGACAGGGGGCAGCACCGGGGAGCTGTTTTTT
TRBV4-2	TRBJ1-6	NA	NA	CASSQDDRQSYNSPLHF	TGTGCCAGCAGCCAAGACGACCGACAGTCATATAATTCACCCCTCCACTTT
TRBV6-1	TRBJ2-5	NA	NA	CASSDYGVLQETQYF	TGTGCCAGCAGTGATTACGGGGTCCTTCAAGAGACCCAGTACTTC
TRBV7-9	TRBJ2-5	NA	NA	CASSLLEGVGETQYF	TGTGCCAGCAGCTTACTCGAGGGAGTAGGAGAGACCCAGTACTTC
TRBV24-1	TRBJ1-5	few	TRBD1	CATSEAGQGINQPQHF	TGTGCCACCAGTGAGGCGGGACAGGGAATCAATCAGCCCCAGCATTTT
TRBV3-1/TRBV3-2	TRBJ2-7	NA	NA	CASSPNLGGSYEQYF	TGTGCCAGCAGCCCGAACCTCGGAGGCTCCTACGAGCAGTACTTC
TRBV13	TRBJ2-4	NA	TRBD2	CASSSKLAGVPLAKNIQYF	TGTGCCAGCAGCTCTAAACTAGCGGGAGTTCCACTAGCCAAAAACATTCAGTACTTC
TRBV28	TRBJ1-3	many	TRBD1	CASRRTGRGGNTIYF	TGTGCCAGCAGACGGACAGGGAGAGGTGGAAACACCATATATTTT
TRBV12-3/TRBV12-4	TRBJ2-1	NA	TRBD1	CASSQGAYNEQFF	TGTGCCAGCAGCCAGGGGGCCTACAATGAGCAGTTCTTC
TRBV5-4	TRBJ1-2	once	TRBD1	CASSFGTVYGYTF	TGTGCCAGCAGCTTTGGGACAGTCTATGGCTACACCTTC
TRBV9	TRBJ2-7	NA	TRBD1	CASSSGTGTYEQYF	TGTGCCAGCAGCTCCGGGACAGGGACCTACGAGCAGTACTTC
TRBV28	TRBJ1-4	NA	TRBD1	CASSAGTGAFEKLFF	TGTGCCAGCAGTGCCGGGACAGGGGCCTTCGAAAAACTGTTTTTT
TRBV7-2	TRBJ2-2	once	TRBD2	CASSSTSGRAGGELFF	TGTGCCAGCAGCTCGACTAGCGGGAGGGCTGGCGGGGAGCTGTTTTTT
TRBV7-9	TRBJ2-2	NA	TRBD2	CASSPKGTSGTGELFF	TGTGCCAGCAGCCCGAAGGGGACTAGCGGGACCGGGGAGCTGTTTTTT
TRBV10-1	TRBJ2-1	NA	NA	CASTESLSRFEQFF	TGCGCCAGCACTGAAAGTCTAAGTCGGTTTGAGCAGTTCTTC
TRBV6-2/TRBV6-3	TRBJ1-5	NA	TRBD1	CASSPGAGGNQPQHF	TGTGCCAGCAGCCCCGGGGCAGGGGGGAATCAGCCCCAGCATTTT
TRBV28	TRBJ2-7	NA	NA	CASSYRVHEQYF	TGTGCCAGCAGTTACAGGGTCCACGAGCAGTACTTC
TRBV3-1/TRBV3-2	TRBJ1-1	NA	NA	CASSLPGSEAFF	TGTGCCAGCAGCCTACCGGGGTCTGAAGCTTTCTTT
TRBV6-5	TRBJ2-7	NA	NA	CASSYSSPRDNEQYF	TGTGCCAGCAGTTACTCGTCCCCACGGGATAACGAGCAGTACTTC
TRBV4-3	TRBJ2-1	NA	NA	CASSQLLVTSSYNEQFF	TGCGCCAGCAGCCAGTTACTAGTTACAAGCTCCTACAATGAGCAGTTCTTC
TRBV6-5	TRBJ1-4	NA	TRBD1	CASRDRGRTNEKLFF	TGTGCCAGCAGGGACAGGGGGCGCACTAATGAAAAACTGTTTTTT
TRBV6-1	TRBJ2-6	NA	NA	CASSAMTRAGANVLTF	TGTGCCAGCAGTGCGATGACTCGGGCTGGGGCCAACGTCCTGACTTTC
TRBV28	TRBJ2-5	NA	TRBD1	CASSLGQGVTQETQYF	TGTGCCAGCAGCCTCGGACAGGGGGTTACTCAAGAGACCCAGTACTTC
TRBV2	TRBJ2-7	once	NA	CASSEGQFHEQYF	TGTGCCAGCAGTGAGGGACAATTCCACGAGCAGTACTTC
TRBV5-6	TRBJ2-7	NA	NA	CASSRGLGAYEQYF	TGTGCCAGCAGCCGAGGCCTAGGCGCCTACGAGCAGTACTTC
TRBV19	TRBJ2-1	NA	TRBD2	CASSLGTSGRSEQFF	TGTGCCAGTAGCCTCGGGACTAGCGGGAGGAGTGAGCAGTTCTTC
TRBV28	TRBJ1-1	NA	TRBD1	CASRTGQGLGNTEAFF	TGTGCCAGCAGAACAGGACAGGGTTTGGGGAACACTGAAGCTTTCTTT
TRBV9	TRBJ1-1	few	NA	CASSAGTQPGGTEAFF	TGTGCCAGCAGCGCCGGGACTCAACCCGGTGGCACTGAAGCTTTCTTT
TRBV5-1	TRBJ1-5	few	TRBD1	CASSLGTGDNSNQPQHF	TGCGCCAGCAGCTTAGGGACAGGGGATAATAGCAATCAGCCCCAGCATTTT
TRBV7-9	TRBJ1-1	NA	NA	CASSPGQMNTEAFF	TGTGCCAGCAGCCCAGGACAGATGAACACTGAAGCTTTCTTT
TRBV28	TRBJ1-2	NA	NA	CASTRGAFNYGYTF	TGTGCCAGCACCAGGGGAGCGTTTAACTATGGCTACACCTTC
TRBV7-3	TRBJ2-2	few	NA	CASSRGQQNTGELFF	TGTGCCAGCAGCAGGGGACAACAGAACACCGGGGAGCTGTTTTTT
TRBV4-3	TRBJ2-3	NA	TRBD1	CASSQGGQGPDTQYF	TGCGCCAGCAGCCAAGGGGGACAGGGTCCAGATACGCAGTATTTT